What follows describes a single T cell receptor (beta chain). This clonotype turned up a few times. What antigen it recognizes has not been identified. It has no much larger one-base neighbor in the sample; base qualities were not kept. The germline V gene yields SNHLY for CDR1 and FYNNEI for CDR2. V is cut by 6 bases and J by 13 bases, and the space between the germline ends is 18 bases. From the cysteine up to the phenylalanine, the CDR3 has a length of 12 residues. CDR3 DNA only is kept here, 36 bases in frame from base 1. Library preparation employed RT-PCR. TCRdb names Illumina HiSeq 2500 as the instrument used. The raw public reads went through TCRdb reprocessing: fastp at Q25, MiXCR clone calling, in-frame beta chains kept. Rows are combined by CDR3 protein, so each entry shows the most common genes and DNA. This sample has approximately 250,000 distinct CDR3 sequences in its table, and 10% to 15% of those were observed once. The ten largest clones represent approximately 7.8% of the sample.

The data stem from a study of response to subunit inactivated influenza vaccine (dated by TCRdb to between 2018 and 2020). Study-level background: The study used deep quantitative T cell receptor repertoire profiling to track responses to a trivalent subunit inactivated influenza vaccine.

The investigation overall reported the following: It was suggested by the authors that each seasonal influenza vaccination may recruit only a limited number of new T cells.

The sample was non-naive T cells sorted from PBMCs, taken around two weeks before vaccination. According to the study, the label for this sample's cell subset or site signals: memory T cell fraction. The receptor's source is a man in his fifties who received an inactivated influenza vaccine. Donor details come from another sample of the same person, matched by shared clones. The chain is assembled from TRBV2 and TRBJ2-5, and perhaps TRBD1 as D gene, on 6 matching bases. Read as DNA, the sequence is TGTGCCAGCAGGTCCGGGACACGCCCGGGGTACTTC. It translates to CASRSGTRPGYF.